This T cell receptor beta chain was recovered during a study of tumor-infiltrating lymphocytes in primary liver carcinoma. This CDR3 spans 15 amino acids. Germline loops: CDR1 SGHRS, CDR2 YFSETQ. The ends were cut back, 0 bases at V and 4 bases at J, with 12 bases in the middle. Total RNA amounting to around 530 ng was the source from which TCR beta cDNA was made with a constant-region primer. Sequencing libraries for TCR beta derived from three nested multiplex PCR rounds that used slightly modified ARM-PCR. The first two PCR rounds, roughly 10 cycles each, used TRBV1-TRBV30 forward primers and a C-beta reverse primer. TCRdb redid the calling of the multiplex PCR reads with MiXCR, one entry per CDR3 protein. Here the sample spans about 99,000 distinct CDR3 sequences, roughly 69% being singletons. Unsorted bulk tissue, about 19-32 mg of it, served as the source for co-extraction of RNA and DNA.

This receptor was taken from an older woman with primary liver carcinoma and hepatitis B virus infection. V usage is TRBV5-1 and J usage is TRBJ2-3; D may be TRBD2 (6 bases). Sequencing was done on a sample of liver tumor tissue from sampling region 5. The subset here: tumor region T5, tumor centre. The CDR3 DNA reads as TGCGCCAGCAGCTTGGAACTATCGGGAGCAGATACGCAGTATTTT. Its translation is CASSLELSGADTQYF.